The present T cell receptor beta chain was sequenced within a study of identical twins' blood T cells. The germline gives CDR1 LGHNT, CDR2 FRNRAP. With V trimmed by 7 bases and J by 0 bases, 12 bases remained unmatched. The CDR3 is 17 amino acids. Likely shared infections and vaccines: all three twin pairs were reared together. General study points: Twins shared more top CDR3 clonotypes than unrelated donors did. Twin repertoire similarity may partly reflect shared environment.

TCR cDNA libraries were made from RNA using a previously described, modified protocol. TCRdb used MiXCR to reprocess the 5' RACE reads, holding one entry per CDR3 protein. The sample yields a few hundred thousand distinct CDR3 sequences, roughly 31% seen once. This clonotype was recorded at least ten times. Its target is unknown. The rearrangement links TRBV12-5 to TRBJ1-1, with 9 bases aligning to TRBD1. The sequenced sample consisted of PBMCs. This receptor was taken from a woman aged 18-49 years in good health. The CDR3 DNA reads TGTGCTAGTGCCTCTGACAGGGGGGAGGGCCTGAACACTGAAGCTTTCTTT. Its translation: CASASDRGEGLNTEAFF.